Following are 14 T cell receptor beta chains from one sample sequenced in a study of identical twins. TCRdb passed the 5' RACE reads through MiXCR, listing each CDR3 protein once. The table has some 500,000 distinct CDR3 sequences, less than 25% seen once. The data were also submitted as part of a second study, on T cells expressing NK-cell markers.

Material for sequencing was CD4+ T cells sorted from blood. All receptors derive from a young woman in good health.

This clonotype was seen more than once but under ten times. The chain links TRBV29-1 to TRBJ1-1; tentative D call: TRBD1 (6 bases). The ends were cut back, 7 bases at V and 4 bases at J, with 13 bases in the middle. This CDR3 is built from 12 residues. The germline V gene encodes CDR1 SQVTM and CDR2 ANQGSEA. The chain's CDR3 is CSATGWVTEAFF. In DNA, the CDR3 is TGCAGCGCCACAGGGTGGGTCACTGAAGCTTTCTTT.

The CDR3 DNA reads TGTGCCAGCAGCCCGGGTAAAGGGGGGGTAAATGAGCAGTTCTTC. Translating gives CASSPGKGGVNEQFF. The chain is built from TRBV7-9 and TRBJ2-1, with D possibly TRBD2 on 7 matching bases. In germline, CDR1 is SEHNR, CDR2 FQNEAQ (reference sequence). With 5 bases removed from V and 7 bases from J, the gap between germline ends came to 18 bases. This CDR3 is built from 15 residues.

In its sample, this clonotype was seen a few times. The V call is TRBV7-2, the J call TRBJ2-7; 7 nucleotides agree with TRBD2. Germline V gene data show CDR1 as SGHTA and CDR2 as FQGNSA. CDR3 length equals 14 residues. After removal of 4 bases from V and 6 bases from J, the junction contained 9 bases not matched to a gene. The CDR3 sequence: CASSSNSGYSEQYF. For the CDR3, the DNA is TGTGCCAGCAGCTCGAATAGCGGGTACAGCGAGCAGTACTTC.

This clonotype has only a few counts. The chain links TRBV20-1 to TRBJ2-3, with unresolved D. Trimming took 5 bases from V and 1 from J, leaving 13 bases between them. This CDR3 contains 14 residues. Looked up from germline, CDR1 is DFQATT and CDR2 is SNEGSKA (reference sequence). CDR3 nucleotides: TGCAGTGCTGACCCCGCGGACCGCACAGATACGCAGTATTTT. This translates into CSADPADRTDTQYF.

This clonotype appeared many times. The J gene is TRBJ2-1, the V gene TRBV5-1; perhaps TRBD1 as D (6 bases). Germline V CDR1 and CDR2: SGHRS, YFSETQ. V was pared by 4 bases and J by 7 bases, with 18 bases between. The CDR3 extends over 15 amino acids. For the CDR3, the DNA is TGCGCCAGCAGCCTAAGACAGGCACCCTCGAATGAGCAGTTCTTC. Protein: CASSLRQAPSNEQFF.

This clonotype turned up a few times. This sequence joins TRBV3-1 and TRBJ2-7; 8 bases map to TRBD2. Germline CDR1 reads LGHDT; CDR2 reads YNNKEL (reference sequence). J gave up 6 bases and V 3 bases, and 4 bases lay outside the gene matches. The CDR3 extends over 13 amino acids. For the CDR3, the DNA is TGTGCCAGCAGCCAGAGCGGGAGAAGCGAGCAGTACTTC. Residues: CASSQSGRSEQYF.

The chain is built from TRBV18 and TRBJ2-1; 7 bases are a match to TRBD1. The J segment lost 5 bases and the V segment lost 8 bases, leaving 6 bases of the junction unmatched. This CDR3 region has 13 residues. In germline, CDR1 is KGHSH, CDR2 LQKENI. CDR3 bases: TGTGCCAGCCTTACAGGGGATGACAATGAGCAGTTCTTC. Encoded protein: CASLTGDDNEQFF.

This clonotype came up a few times. This chain uses TRBV12-3 or TRBV12-4 with TRBJ2-1, with D possibly matching TRBD2 (6 bases). CDR3 length equals 14 residues. Trimming left V 2 bases short and J 8 bases short, with 13 bases between. The CDR3 sequence: CASSLREQVYEQFF. DNA of the CDR3: TGTGCCAGCAGTTTACGGGAGCAAGTATATGAGCAGTTCTTC.

This clonotype was counted ten times or more. The chain carries TRBV12-3 or TRBV12-4 and TRBJ2-3; 13 nucleotides line up with TRBD2. This CDR3 is built from 16 residues. With V trimmed by 4 bases and J by 4 bases, 5 bases remained unmatched. The CDR3: CASSSWTSGSADTQYF. DNA for the CDR3: TGTGCCAGCAGTTCCTGGACTAGCGGGAGCGCAGATACGCAGTATTTT.

This chain connects TRBV7-8 to TRBJ2-7; 9 bases agree with TRBD1. Germline CDR1 reads SGHVS; CDR2 reads FQNEAQ. J gave up 5 bases and V 7 bases, and 15 bases lay outside the gene matches. The CDR3 loop spans 16 amino acids. CDR3 sequence (DNA): TGTGCCAGCACCAAAATTAAGGGACAGGGAGATCACGAGCAGTACTTC. Its protein product is CASTKIKGQGDHEQYF.

This rearrangement joins TRBV2 to TRBJ2-2; no firm D call. The CDR3 sequence is 13 residues long. Germline CDR1 and CDR2: SNHLY and FYNNEI. Between the trimmed V and J ends, which lost 6 bases and 8 bases, there was a span of 13 bases. This chain's CDR3 is CASSYTPEGELFF. The CDR3 nucleotides read TGTGCCAGCAGCTACACCCCAGAGGGGGAGCTGTTTTTT.

This clonotype was seen more than once but under ten times. This chain connects TRBV10-3 to TRBJ2-5; D is unclear. V dropped 4 bases and J dropped 3 bases, with 6 bases sitting between them. This CDR3 comprises 12 residues. In germline, CDR1 is ENHRY, CDR2 SYGVKD. The CDR3 coding sequence is TGTGCCATCAGTGTGTCAGAAGAGACCCAGTACTTC. As protein: CAISVSEETQYF.

V usage is TRBV18 and J usage is TRBJ2-7, with TRBD2 matching 8 bases. Germline V gene sequence: CDR1 KGHSH, CDR2 LQKENI. The J segment lost 0 bases and the V segment lost 6 bases, leaving 4 bases of the junction unmatched. The CDR3 is 14 residues long. The CDR3 sequence is CASSSGTSSYEQYF. CDR3 bases: TGTGCCAGCTCGTCCGGGACTAGCTCCTACGAGCAGTACTTC.

This rearrangement joins TRBV7-8 to TRBJ2-1; TRBD2 agrees at 7 bases. Germline V gives CDR1 SGHVS, CDR2 FQNEAQ. The CDR3 spans 17 residues. The junction had 13 bases not matched to a gene; V was cut back by 2 bases and J by 6 bases. The CDR3, as DNA: TGTGCCAGCAGCTTATACGTTCAGGCGGGGGTTCTCAATGAGCAGTTCTTC. The encoded protein is CASSLYVQAGVLNEQFF.